Described below is a single T cell receptor beta chain sequence and its context. Its cognate antigen is unknown. Time point specified: late sampling 161 to 241 days after vaccination in a few convalescent patients. As to treatment: roughly nine-day PBMC culture with coronavirus spike peptide pools or control peptides (ViraFEST assay). These data originate in a study of vaccination and CD4 T cells after COVID-19. Study details: Controls had a CEFX pool, an HIV-1 Nef pool, or no peptide added.

Germline assignment: CDR1 SGHAT and CDR2 FQNNGV. V was pared by 2 bases and J by 2 bases, with 6 bases between. The CDR3 consists of 13 residues. Cultured CD4+ T cells had their DNA profiled by the Oncomine TCR Beta short-read assay. Each CDR3 protein gets one entry after TCRdb re-called the PCR reads with MiXCR. The table lists some 24,000 distinct CDR3 sequences, around 30% of them singletons. Here the sequenced sample was CD4+ T cells from blood, cultured in vitro, taken about 7 months after SARS-CoV-2 vaccination. The gene calls are TRBV11-2 and TRBJ2-5; D call uncertain. The sequence was collected from a human donor who had recovered from COVID-19. CDR3 in DNA: TGTGCCAGCAGCTTACAAGCGCAAGAGACCCAGTACTTC. It is translated as CASSLQAQETQYF.